This T cell receptor beta chain emerged from a study of cytomegalovirus exposure and HLA in healthy donors. On the study more broadly: T cells numbering around 180 million yielded 90 million to 140 million unique TCR beta sequences in an earlier analysis. Regarding the study as a whole: Across donors, most TCRs were seen rarely, yet some public ones were widespread. HLA restriction was apparent for most CMV-associated TCR beta chains in a later analysis.

In regard to this clone: Its specificity is unknown.

V lost 5 bases to trimming and J lost 4 bases, with 14 bases between them. CDR1 and CDR2 from the germline V gene are WSHSY and SAAADI. This CDR3 is 15 amino acids long. 13 Jbeta primers and 60 Vbeta primers were used for the PCR. Here immunoSEQ multiplex PCR was the method, and the copy in TCRdb shows in-frame clones only, minus some. This sample has approximately 150,000 clones, with approximately 88% found just once. The chain uses TRBV10-2 and TRBJ2-2; D might be TRBD2 (7 bases). This TCR came from a woman aged 25 to 39 in good health and CMV-seronegative. Sequenced sample: PBMCs. The CDR3 nucleotides are TGCGCCAGCAGTTCTCAGAGGGGGGGCACCGGGGAGCTGTTTTTT. Its translation is CASSSQRGGTGELFF.